The 7 T cell receptor beta chains below all came from one sample that was sequenced in a study of blood T cell repertoires in COVID-19 (dated by TCRdb to the early 2020s). Library method: the immunoSEQ multiplex PCR assay. Here the immuneACCESS table is served through TCRdb, limited to in-frame sequences with V and J called. Missing clones are a known gap in these copies; in checked studies unresolved V genes cover under half, and the rest lacks a known reason. The sample table lists about 40,000 clones, 87% of them with a count of one. The biggest ten clones account for around 10% of the sample. Sequenced input: peripheral blood. These TCRs come from a woman at least 80 years old with active COVID-19.

There are a few counts of this clone. J is TRBJ1-5 and V is TRBV30, with D perhaps TRBD1 (6 bases). This CDR3 spans 15 amino acids. CDR1 is GTSNPN, CDR2 SVGIG, per germline (reference sequence). V shed 2 bases and J shed 10 bases, with 21 bases lying between them. CDR3 DNA: TGTGCCTGGAGTCTCCCGGACAGCCCTTTCAGTCCCCAGCATTTT. Translating gives CAWSLPDSPFSPQHF.

This clone was seen once. The chain combines TRBV30 with TRBJ2-5, with 7 bases that match TRBD1. V shed 0 bases and J 5 bases; nucleotides not matched to a gene: 3. Germline lookup yields CDR1 GTSNPN and CDR2 SVGIG (reference sequence). The CDR3 runs 13 residues. As DNA, the CDR3 is TGTGCCTGGAGTGTACAACAGGGGGAGACCCAGTACTTC. It is translated as CAWSVQQGETQYF.

The chain links TRBV28 to TRBJ1-5; 9 bases map to TRBD1. CDR1 is MDHEN and CDR2 is SYDVKM in the germline V gene. Losses at the gene ends were 6 bases for V and 0 bases for J; bases not matched to a gene: 15. This CDR3 region has 19 residues. For the CDR3, the DNA is TGTGCCAGCAGGGTCAAACTCGGGACAGGGAGTTATAGCAATCAGCCCCAGCATTTT. It is translated as CASRVKLGTGSYSNQPQHF. Complete variable domain (other parts from reference TRBV28 and TRBJ1-5): DVKVTQSSRYLVKRTGEKVFLECVQDMDHENMFWYRQDPGLGLRLIYFSYDVKMKEKGDIPEGYSVSREKKERFSLILESASTNQTSMYLCASRVKLGTGSYSNQPQHFGDGTRLSIL.

This chain connects TRBV7-3 to TRBJ2-6, with D maybe TRBD2 (5 bases). V was cut by 1 base and J by 1 base, with 8 bases left in between. The CDR3 has 16 amino acids. Germline lookup yields CDR1 SGHTA and CDR2 FQGTGA. CDR3 bases: TGTGCCAGCAGCTTAAGGACGGGGTCTGGGGCCAACGTCCTGACTTTC. Amino acid sequence: CASSLRTGSGANVLTF.

The chain links TRBV5-4 to TRBJ1-1; no firm D call. Trimming cost V 1 base and J 0 bases, with 10 bases left between them. Germline lookup yields CDR1 SGHNT and CDR2 YYREEE (reference sequence). This CDR3 has 15 residues. The CDR3 loop reads CASSLLWQVNTEAFF. The CDR3 region has the DNA TGTGCCAGCAGCTTGTTATGGCAGGTGAACACTGAAGCTTTCTTT.

The J gene is TRBJ2-6, the V gene TRBV27; 9 bases map to TRBD1. Germline assignment: CDR1 MNHEY and CDR2 SMNVEV (reference sequence). CDR3 length: 15 residues. Germline trimming cut 7 bases from V and 2 bases from J; bases unmatched to any gene: 3. The CDR3 DNA follows: TGTGCCAGCAAACAGGGGGCGCCTGGGGCCAACGTCCTGACTTTC. Protein sequence: CASKQGAPGANVLTF. Variable domain in full (rest from reference TRBV27 and TRBJ2-6): EAQVTQNPRYLITVTGKKLTVTCSQNMNHEYMSWYRQDPGLGLRQIYYSMNVEVTDKGDVPEGYKVSRKEKRNFPLILESPSPNQTSLYFCASKQGAPGANVLTFGAGSRLTVL.

The chain uses TRBV5-4 and TRBJ2-3, with TRBD2 identical over 8 bases. This CDR3 spans 15 amino acids. Germline trimming cut 3 bases from V and 6 bases from J; bases unmatched to any gene: 9. CDR1 and CDR2 (germline): SGHNT, YYREEE (reference sequence). CDR3 region: CASSYSRGAGDTQYF. DNA for the CDR3: TGTGCCAGCAGCTATTCGCGGGGGGCCGGGGATACGCAGTATTTT.